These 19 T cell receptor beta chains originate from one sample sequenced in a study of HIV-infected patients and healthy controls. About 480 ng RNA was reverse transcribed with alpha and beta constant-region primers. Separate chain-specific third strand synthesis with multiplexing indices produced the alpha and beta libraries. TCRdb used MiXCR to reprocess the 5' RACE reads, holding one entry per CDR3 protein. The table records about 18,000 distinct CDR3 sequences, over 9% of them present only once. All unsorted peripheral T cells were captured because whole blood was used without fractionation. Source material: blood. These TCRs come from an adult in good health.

CDR3: CSASVRTGGMNQYF. CDR3 sequence (DNA): TGCAGTGCTAGTGTCAGGACTGGGGGAATGAATCAGTACTTC. The gene calls are TRBV20-1 and TRBJ2-4, with D perhaps assigned TRBD1 or TRBD2 (5 bases each). The V end lost 3 bases, the J end lost 12 bases, and 21 bases lay between the germline ends. This CDR3 spans 14 amino acids. Per germline, CDR1 DFQATT and CDR2 SNEGSKA (reference sequence).

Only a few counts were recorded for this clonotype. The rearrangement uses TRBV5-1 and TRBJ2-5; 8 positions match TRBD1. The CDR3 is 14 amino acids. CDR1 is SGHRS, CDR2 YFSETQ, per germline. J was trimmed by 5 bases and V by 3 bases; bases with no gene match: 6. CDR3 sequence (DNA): TGCGCCAGCAGCTATGACAGGGGAAAGGAGACCCAGTACTTC. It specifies CASSYDRGKETQYF. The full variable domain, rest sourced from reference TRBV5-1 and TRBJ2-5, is KAGVTQTPRYLIKTRGQQVTLSCSPISGHRSVSWYQQTPGQGLQFLFEYFSETQRNKGNFPGRFSGRQFSNSRSEMNVSTLELGDSALYLCASSYDRGKETQYFGPGTRLLVL.

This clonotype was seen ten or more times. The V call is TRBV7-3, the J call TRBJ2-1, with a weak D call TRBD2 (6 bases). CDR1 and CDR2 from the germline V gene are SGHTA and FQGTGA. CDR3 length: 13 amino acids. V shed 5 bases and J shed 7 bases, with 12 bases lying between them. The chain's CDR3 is CASSPAGGNEQFF. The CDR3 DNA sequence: TGTGCCAGCAGCCCCGCCGGGGGTAATGAGCAGTTCTTC.

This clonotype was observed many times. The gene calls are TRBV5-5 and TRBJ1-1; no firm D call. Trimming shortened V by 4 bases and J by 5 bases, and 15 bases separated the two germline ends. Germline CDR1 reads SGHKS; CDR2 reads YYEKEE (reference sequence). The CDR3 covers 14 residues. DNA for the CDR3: TGTGCCAGCAGCCCGACCGGGAAGTGGACTGAAGCTTTCTTT. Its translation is CASSPTGKWTEAFF.

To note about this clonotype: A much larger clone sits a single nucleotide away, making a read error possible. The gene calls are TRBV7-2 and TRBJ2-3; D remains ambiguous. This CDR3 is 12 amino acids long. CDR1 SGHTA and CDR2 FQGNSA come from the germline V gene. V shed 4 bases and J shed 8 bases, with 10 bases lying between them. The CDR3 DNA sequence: TGTGCCAGCAGCTCAGACCTGAGTACGCAGTATTTT. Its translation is CASSSDLSTQYF.

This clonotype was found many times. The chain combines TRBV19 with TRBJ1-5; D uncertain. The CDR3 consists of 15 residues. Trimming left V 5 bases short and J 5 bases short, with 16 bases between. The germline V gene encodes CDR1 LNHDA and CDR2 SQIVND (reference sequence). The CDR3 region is CASSLGEKPDQPQHF. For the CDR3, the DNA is TGTGCCAGTAGTCTAGGTGAGAAGCCTGATCAGCCCCAGCATTTT.

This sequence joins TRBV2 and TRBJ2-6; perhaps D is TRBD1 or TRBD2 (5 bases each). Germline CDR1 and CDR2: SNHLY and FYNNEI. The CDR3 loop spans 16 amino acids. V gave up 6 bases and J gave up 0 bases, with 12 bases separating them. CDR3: CASSWDGRSGANVLTF. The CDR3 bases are TGTGCCAGCAGCTGGGACGGTCGCTCTGGGGCCAACGTCCTGACTTTC.

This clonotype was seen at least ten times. The CDR3 sequence: CSVHRGDMDEQYF. CDR3 coding DNA: TGCAGCGTCCACAGGGGAGACATGGACGAGCAGTACTTC. V gene TRBV29-1 combines with J gene TRBJ2-7, with 7 nucleotides matching TRBD1. The CDR3 covers 13 residues. Germline CDR1 and CDR2: SQVTM and ANQGSEA. V was pared by 6 bases and J by 5 bases, with 10 bases of the junction left unmatched.

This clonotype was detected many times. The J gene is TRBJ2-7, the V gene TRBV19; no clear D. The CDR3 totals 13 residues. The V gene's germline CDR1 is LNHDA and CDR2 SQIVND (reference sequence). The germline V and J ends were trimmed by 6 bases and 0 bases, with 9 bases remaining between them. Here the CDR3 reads CASRRSSSYEQYF. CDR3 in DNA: TGTGCCAGTAGGAGGTCGAGCTCCTACGAGCAGTACTTC.

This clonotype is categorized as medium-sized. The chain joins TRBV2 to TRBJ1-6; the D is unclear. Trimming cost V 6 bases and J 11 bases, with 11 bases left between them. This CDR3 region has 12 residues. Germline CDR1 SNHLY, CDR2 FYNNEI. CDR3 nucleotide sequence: TGTGCCAGCAGAGGAACCGGGACACCCCTCCACTTT. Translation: CASRGTGTPLHF.

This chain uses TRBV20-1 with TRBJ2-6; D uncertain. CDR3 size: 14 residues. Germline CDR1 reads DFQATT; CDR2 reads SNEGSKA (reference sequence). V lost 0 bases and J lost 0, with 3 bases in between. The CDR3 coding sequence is TGCAGTGCTAGAGACAGCTCTGGGGCCAACGTCCTGACTTTC. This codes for CSARDSSGANVLTF.

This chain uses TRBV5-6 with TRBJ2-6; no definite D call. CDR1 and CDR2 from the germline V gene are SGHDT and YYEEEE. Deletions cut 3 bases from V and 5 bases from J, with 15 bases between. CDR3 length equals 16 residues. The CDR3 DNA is TGTGCCAGCAGCTGGGGTCCCCAGGTGTGGGCCAACGTCCTGACTTTC. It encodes CASSWGPQVWANVLTF.

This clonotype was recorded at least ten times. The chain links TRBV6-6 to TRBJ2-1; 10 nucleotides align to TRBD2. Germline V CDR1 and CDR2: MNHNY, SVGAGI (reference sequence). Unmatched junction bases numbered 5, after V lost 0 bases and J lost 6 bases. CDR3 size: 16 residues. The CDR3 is CASSYSLAGGVNEQFF. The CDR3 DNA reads TGTGCCAGCAGTTACTCCTTAGCGGGGGGAGTCAATGAGCAGTTCTTC.

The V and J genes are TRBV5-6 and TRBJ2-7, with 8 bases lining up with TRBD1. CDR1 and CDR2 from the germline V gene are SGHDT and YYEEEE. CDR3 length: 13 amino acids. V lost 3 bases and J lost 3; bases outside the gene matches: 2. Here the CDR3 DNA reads TGTGCCAGCAGCTCGGGACAGGACTACGAGCAGTACTTC. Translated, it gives CASSSGQDYEQYF. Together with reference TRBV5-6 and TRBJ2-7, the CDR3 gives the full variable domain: DAGVTQSPTHLIKTRGQQVTLRCSPKSGHDTVSWYQQALGQGPQFIFQYYEEEERQRGNFPDRFSGHQFPNYSSELNVNALLLGDSALYLCASSSGQDYEQYFGPGTRLTVT.

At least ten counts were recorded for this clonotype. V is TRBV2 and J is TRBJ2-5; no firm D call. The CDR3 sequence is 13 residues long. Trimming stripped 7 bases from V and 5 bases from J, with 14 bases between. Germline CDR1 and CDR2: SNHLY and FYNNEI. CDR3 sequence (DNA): TGTGCCAGCACCCTGTTTGACCCGGAGACCCAGTACTTC. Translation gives CASTLFDPETQYF.

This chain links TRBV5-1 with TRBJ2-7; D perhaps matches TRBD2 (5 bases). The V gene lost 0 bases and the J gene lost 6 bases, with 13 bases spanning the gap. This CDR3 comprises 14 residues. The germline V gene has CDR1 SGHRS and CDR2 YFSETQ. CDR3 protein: CASSLVSVGSEQYF. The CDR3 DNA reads TGCGCCAGCAGCTTGGTATCGGTAGGGAGCGAGCAGTACTTC.

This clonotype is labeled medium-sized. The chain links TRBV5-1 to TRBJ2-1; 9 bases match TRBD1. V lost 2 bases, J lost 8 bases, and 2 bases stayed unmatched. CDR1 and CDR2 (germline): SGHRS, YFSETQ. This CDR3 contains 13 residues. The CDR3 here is CASSFTGGDEQFF. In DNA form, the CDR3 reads TGCGCCAGCAGCTTCACAGGGGGCGATGAGCAGTTCTTC.

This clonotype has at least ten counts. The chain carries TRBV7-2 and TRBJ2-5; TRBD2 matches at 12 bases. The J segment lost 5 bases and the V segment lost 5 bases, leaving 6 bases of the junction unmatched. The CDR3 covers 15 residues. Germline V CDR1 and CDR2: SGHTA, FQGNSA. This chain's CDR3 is CASSPRTSGAETQYF. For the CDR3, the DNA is TGTGCCAGCAGCCCAAGGACTAGCGGGGCCGAGACCCAGTACTTC.

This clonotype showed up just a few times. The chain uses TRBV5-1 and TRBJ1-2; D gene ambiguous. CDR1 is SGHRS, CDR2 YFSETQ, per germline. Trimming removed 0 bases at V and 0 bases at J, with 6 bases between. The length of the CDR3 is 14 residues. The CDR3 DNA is TGCGCCAGCAGCTTGGCCCTGGCTAACTATGGCTACACCTTC. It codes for CASSLALANYGYTF.